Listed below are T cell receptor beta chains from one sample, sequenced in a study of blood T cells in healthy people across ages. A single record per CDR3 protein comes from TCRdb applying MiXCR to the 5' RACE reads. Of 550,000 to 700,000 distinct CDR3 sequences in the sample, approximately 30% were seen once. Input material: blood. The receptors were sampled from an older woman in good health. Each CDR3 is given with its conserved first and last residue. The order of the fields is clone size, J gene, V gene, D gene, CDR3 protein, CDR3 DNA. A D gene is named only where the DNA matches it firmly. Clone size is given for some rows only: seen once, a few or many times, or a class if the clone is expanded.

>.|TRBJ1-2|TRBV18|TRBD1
CASSATRGTNYGYTF
TGTGCCAGCTCAGCGACCAGGGGGACTAACTATGGCTACACCTTC
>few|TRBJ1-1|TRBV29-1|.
CSATGHGMNTEAFF
TGCAGCGCAACCGGACACGGCATGAACACTGAAGCTTTCTTT
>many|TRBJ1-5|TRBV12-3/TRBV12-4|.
CASSFRAGNQPQHF
TGTGCCAGCAGTTTTAGGGCGGGTAATCAGCCCCAGCATTTT
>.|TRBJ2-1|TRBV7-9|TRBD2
CASIQASGSYNEQFF
TGTGCCAGTATCCAGGCTAGCGGGAGCTACAATGAGCAGTTCTTC
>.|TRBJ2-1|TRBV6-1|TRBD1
CASSPTYSGTGRNEQFF
TGTGCCAGCAGTCCTACCTACTCCGGGACAGGGCGCAATGAGCAGTTCTTC
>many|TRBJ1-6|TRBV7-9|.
CASSAQGYGNSPLHF
TGTGCCAGCAGCGCCCAGGGATATGGGAATTCACCCCTCCACTTT
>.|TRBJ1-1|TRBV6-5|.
CASRAWDTEAFF
TGTGCCAGCAGGGCATGGGACACTGAAGCTTTCTTT
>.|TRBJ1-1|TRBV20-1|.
CSADGPGKAFF
TGCAGTGCTGATGGGCCAGGGAAAGCTTTCTTT
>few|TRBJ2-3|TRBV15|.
CATSRRGTNTDTQYF
TGTGCCACCAGCAGACGGGGGACCAACACAGATACGCAGTATTTT
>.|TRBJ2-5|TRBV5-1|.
CASSIRASSEETQYF
TGCGCCAGCAGCATACGGGCTAGTAGTGAAGAGACCCAGTACTTC
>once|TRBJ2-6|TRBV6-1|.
CASNRWANVLTF
TGTGCCAGCAATCGATGGGCCAACGTCCTGACTTTC
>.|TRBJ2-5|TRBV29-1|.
CSVEPTGETQYF
TGCAGCGTTGAACCAACTGGAGAGACCCAGTACTTC
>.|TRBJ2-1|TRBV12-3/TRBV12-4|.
CASRPGTSEQFF
TGTGCCAGCAGACCCGGGACGAGTGAGCAGTTCTTC
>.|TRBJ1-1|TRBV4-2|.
CASSQRRIADTEAFF
TGTGCCAGCAGCCAAAGGAGGATCGCCGACACTGAAGCTTTCTTT
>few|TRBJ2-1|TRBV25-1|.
CASSESRLSSYNEQFF
TGTGCCAGCAGTGAATCCAGGTTAAGCTCCTACAATGAGCAGTTCTTC
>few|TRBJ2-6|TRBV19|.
CASSIGGSANVLTF
TGTGCCAGTAGTATTGGGGGGAGCGCCAACGTCCTGACTTTC
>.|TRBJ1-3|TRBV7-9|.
CAPGRASGNTIYF
TGTGCCCCCGGAAGGGCCTCTGGAAACACCATATATTTT
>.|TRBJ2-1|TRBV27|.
CASSFQASYNEQFF
TGTGCCAGCAGTTTCCAGGCTTCCTACAATGAGCAGTTCTTC
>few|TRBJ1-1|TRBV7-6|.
CPSSEVFMNTEAFF
TGTCCCAGCAGTGAGGTCTTCATGAACACTGAAGCTTTCTTT
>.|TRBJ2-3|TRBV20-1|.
CSASPGRDTQYF
TGCAGTGCGTCCCCGGGGAGGGATACGCAGTATTTT
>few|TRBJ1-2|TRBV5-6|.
CASSLMGTGTKQGGYGYTF
TGTGCCAGCAGCTTGATGGGAACCGGGACCAAGCAGGGAGGCTATGGCTACACCTTC
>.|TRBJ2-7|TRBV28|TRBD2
CASSGLAGTYEQYF
TGTGCCAGCAGCGGACTAGCGGGAACCTACGAGCAGTACTTC
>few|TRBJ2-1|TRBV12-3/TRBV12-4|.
CASSFWSDHNEQFF
TGTGCCAGCAGTTTCTGGAGCGACCACAATGAGCAGTTCTTC
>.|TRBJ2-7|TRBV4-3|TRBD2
CASSQEVLAGIYEQYF
TGCGCCAGCAGCCAAGAAGTACTAGCGGGGATATACGAGCAGTACTTC
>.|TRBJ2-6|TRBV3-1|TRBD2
CASSLGGGISGANVLTF
TGTGCCAGCAGCCTCGGGGGGGGAATCTCTGGGGCCAACGTCCTGACTTTC
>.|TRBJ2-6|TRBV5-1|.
CASSLGTAAGANVLTF
TGCGCCAGCAGTTTAGGGACTGCAGCTGGGGCCAACGTCCTGACTTTC
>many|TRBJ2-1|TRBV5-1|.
CASSFAGSYNEQFF
TGCGCCAGCAGCTTCGCAGGGTCCTACAATGAGCAGTTCTTC
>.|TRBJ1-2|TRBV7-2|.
CASSLNPGYTF
TGTGCCAGCAGCTTAAACCCTGGCTACACCTTC
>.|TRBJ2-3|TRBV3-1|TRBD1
CASSPTGGRSTDTQYF
TGTGCCAGCAGCCCTACAGGGGGAAGGAGCACAGATACGCAGTATTTT
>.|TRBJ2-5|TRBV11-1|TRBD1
CASTSRFLGQGAETQYF
TGTGCCAGCACCTCCCGATTCCTGGGACAGGGGGCAGAGACCCAGTACTTC
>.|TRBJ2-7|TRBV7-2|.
CASSPASFRGGGYEQYF
TGTGCCAGCAGCCCGGCTTCGTTCAGGGGCGGGGGTTACGAGCAGTACTTC
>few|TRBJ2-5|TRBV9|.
CASGRGGIETQYF
TGTGCCAGCGGAAGGGGGGGGATAGAGACCCAGTACTTC
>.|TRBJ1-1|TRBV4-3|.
CASSQEGDTEAFF
TGCGCCAGCAGCCAAGAAGGGGACACTGAAGCTTTCTTT
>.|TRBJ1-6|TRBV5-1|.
CASRNSYNSPLHF
TGCGCCAGCCGCAACTCCTATAATTCACCCCTCCACTTT
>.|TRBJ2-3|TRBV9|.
CASSLPGLLDTQYF
TGTGCCAGCAGTCTCCCGGGACTCCTAGATACGCAGTATTTT
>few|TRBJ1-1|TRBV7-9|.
CASSFTGTGAFF
TGTGCCAGCAGCTTCACGGGGACTGGAGCTTTCTTT
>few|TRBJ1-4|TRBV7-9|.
CASSLSRGRFEKLFF
TGTGCCAGCAGCTTATCTCGGGGGCGCTTTGAAAAACTGTTTTTT
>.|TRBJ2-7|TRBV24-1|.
CATSDPAKGYEQYF
TGTGCCACCAGTGATCCGGCGAAGGGCTACGAGCAGTACTTC
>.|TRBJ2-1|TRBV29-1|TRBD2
CSVELAGLNEQFF
TGCAGCGTTGAACTAGCGGGGTTAAATGAGCAGTTCTTC
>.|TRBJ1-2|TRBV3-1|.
CASSQGLGSYTF
TGTGCCAGCAGCCAAGGCTTGGGGAGCTACACCTTC
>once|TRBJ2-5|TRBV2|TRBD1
CASNLQGVETQYF
TGTGCCAGCAACCTACAGGGGGTGGAGACCCAGTACTTC
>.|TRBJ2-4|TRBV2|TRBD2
CASSENSGVAKNIQYF
TGTGCCAGCAGTGAAAACAGCGGGGTGGCCAAAAACATTCAGTACTTC
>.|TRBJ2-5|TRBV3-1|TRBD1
CASSHPGQGAPETQYF
TGTGCCAGCAGCCATCCTGGACAGGGGGCCCCAGAGACCCAGTACTTC
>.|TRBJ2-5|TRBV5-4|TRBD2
CASSFGAGLQETQYF
TGTGCCAGCAGCTTCGGAGCGGGGCTCCAAGAGACCCAGTACTTC
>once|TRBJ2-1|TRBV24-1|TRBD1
CATSETGGLYNEQFF
TGTGCCACCAGTGAGACAGGGGGCTTGTACAATGAGCAGTTCTTC
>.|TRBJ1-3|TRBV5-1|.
CASSFSAPSSGNTIYF
TGCGCCAGCAGCTTTTCGGCACCAAGCTCTGGAAACACCATATATTTT
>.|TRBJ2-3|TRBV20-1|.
CSARDLVGARDTQYF
TGCAGTGCTAGAGATCTCGTAGGGGCGAGAGATACGCAGTATTTT
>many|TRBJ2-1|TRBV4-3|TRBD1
CASSRSQGANSDEQFF
TGCGCCAGCAGCCGGTCACAGGGGGCGAATTCCGATGAGCAGTTCTTC
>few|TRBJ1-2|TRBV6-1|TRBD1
CASSPGTGGSRGYTF
TGTGCCAGCAGTCCCGGGACAGGGGGCTCAAGAGGCTACACCTTC
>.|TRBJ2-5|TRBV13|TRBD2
CASSSRLTGRVETQYF
TGTGCCAGCAGCTCCCGGCTTACGGGGAGGGTGGAGACCCAGTACTTC